These 29 T cell receptor beta chains share one sample of origin, sequenced in a study of vaccination and CD4 T cells after COVID-19. Which antigens these TCRs recognize remains unknown. Documented treatment: roughly 10-day PBMC culture with coronavirus spike peptide pools or control peptides (ViraFEST assay). The Oncomine TCR Beta short-read assay sequenced DNA from cultured CD4+ T cells. From the PCR reads, TCRdb called clonotypes with MiXCR, one entry per CDR3 protein. The sample has around 10,000 distinct CDR3 sequences, 54% seen once. The sequenced material came from CD4+ T cells from blood, cultured in vitro. The receptors derive from a human donor who had recovered from COVID-19.

The chain is built from TRBV20-1 and TRBJ1-2; 11 bases match TRBD1. This CDR3 region has 16 residues. Germline assignment: CDR1 DFQATT and CDR2 SNEGSKA (reference sequence). V shed 4 bases, J shed 0 bases, and the junction held 7 bases outside the gene matches. The CDR3: CSAKSGTGGANYGYTF. The CDR3 coding sequence is TGCAGTGCTAAATCCGGGACAGGGGGAGCTAACTATGGCTACACCTTC.

The CDR3 DNA reads as TGTGCCAGCAGTGAGGCCCCCGGGACAAACTATGGCTACACCTTC. It is translated as CASSEAPGTNYGYTF. The chain uses TRBV6-1 and TRBJ1-2, with D perhaps TRBD1 (6 bases). Germline assignment: CDR1 MNHNS and CDR2 SASEGT. The CDR3 totals 15 residues. V lost 3 bases, J lost 2 bases, and 13 bases lay in between.

V usage is TRBV6-1 and J usage is TRBJ1-5; 7 bases agree with TRBD1. V shed 4 bases and J 1 base; nucleotides not matched to a gene: 1. The germline V gene has CDR1 MNHNS and CDR2 SASEGT. The CDR3 has 14 amino acids. CDR3 sequence: CASSGQGSNQPQHF. The CDR3 bases are TGTGCCAGCAGTGGACAGGGAAGCAATCAGCCCCAGCATTTT.

There are a few counts of this clonotype. This sequence joins TRBV20-1 and TRBJ2-5; unclear D gene. Trimming removed 0 bases at V and 4 bases at J, with 12 bases between. The CDR3 loop spans 14 amino acids. Germline CDR1 is DFQATT and CDR2 is SNEGSKA (reference sequence). Here the CDR3 DNA reads TGCAGTGCTAGAGATATCTCCGTCCCAGAGACCCAGTACTTC. Translation: CSARDISVPETQYF.

The chain recombines TRBV20-1 with TRBJ1-1; D gene uncertain. The V gene lost 1 base and the J gene lost 4 bases, with 16 bases spanning the gap. The CDR3 extends over 15 amino acids. The germline gives CDR1 DFQATT, CDR2 SNEGSKA (reference sequence). CDR3 DNA sequence: TGCAGTGCTAGAGTCGGCAGGCCAGGAGCCACTGAAGCTTTCTTT. Amino acids: CSARVGRPGATEAFF.

The chain employs TRBV20-1 and TRBJ2-5; perhaps TRBD1 as D (8 bases). This CDR3 region has 16 residues. V lost 0 bases to trimming and J lost 4 bases, with 18 bases between them. CDR1 and CDR2 from the germline V gene are DFQATT and SNEGSKA (reference sequence). The CDR3, as DNA: TGCAGTGCTAGAGATGGGGGGGTGACAGGGGTAGAGACCCAGTACTTC. This translates into CSARDGGVTGVETQYF.

The V call is TRBV7-9, the J call TRBJ1-2, with TRBD1 as a possible D gene (6 bases). The CDR3 consists of 12 residues. The germline V and J ends were trimmed by 4 bases and 8 bases, with 11 bases remaining between them. Germline loops: CDR1 SEHNR, CDR2 FQNEAQ (reference sequence). CDR3 amino acids: CASSSGATGYTF. The CDR3 bases are TGTGCCAGCAGCTCAGGGGCCACCGGCTACACCTTC.

Concerning this clonotype: The germline gene is not matched at one end of the junction; a read error may be the cause. This chain joins TRBV27 and TRBJ2-2; D possibly uses TRBD1 or TRBD2 (5 bases each). The CDR3 spans 17 residues. Germline CDR1 is MNHEY and CDR2 is SMNVEV (reference sequence). CDR3 in amino acids: CASSFKPYAVGTGELFF. CDR3 bases: TGTGCCAGCAGTTTCAAGCCCTACGCAGTGGGGACCGGGGAACTGTTTTTT.

This clonotype has a handful of counts. The rearrangement uses TRBV6-1 and TRBJ1-2, with D tentatively TRBD1 (5 bases). This CDR3 contains 16 residues. In germline, CDR1 is MNHNS, CDR2 SASEGT. Between the trimmed V and J ends, which lost 0 bases and 4 bases, there was a span of 15 bases. CDR3 amino acids: CASSEAALDSAYGYTF. The CDR3 region has the DNA TGTGCCAGCAGTGAAGCGGCCCTAGACAGTGCCTATGGCTACACCTTC.

V usage is TRBV19 and J usage is TRBJ1-1; 9 positions agree with TRBD1. Germline V gene data show CDR1 as LNHDA and CDR2 as SQIVND (reference sequence). The J segment lost 3 bases and the V segment lost 5 bases, leaving 7 bases of the junction unmatched. The CDR3 runs to 15 residues. CDR3 coding DNA: TGTGCCAGTAGTCTCCCGGACAGGGGTTACACTGAAGCTTTCTTT. This gives the protein CASSLPDRGYTEAFF.

This rearrangement joins TRBV6-5 to TRBJ1-2, with 8 bases lining up with TRBD1. This CDR3 contains 13 residues. Per the germline V gene, CDR1 is MNHEY and CDR2 is SVGAGI. Trimming cost V 2 bases and J 7 bases; bases outside gene matches: 3. The CDR3 sequence: CASSYQGAGGYTF. The CDR3, as DNA: TGTGCCAGCAGTTACCAGGGGGCGGGTGGCTACACCTTC.

J is TRBJ2-3 and V is TRBV18; D gene uncertain. The CDR3 loop spans 13 amino acids. Germline assignment: CDR1 KGHSH and CDR2 LQKENI. Trimming stripped 6 bases from V and 0 bases from J, with 7 bases between. This CDR3 is CASSRLSTDTQYF. In nucleotides, the CDR3 is TGTGCCAGCTCGAGACTGAGCACAGATACGCAGTATTTT.

The chain couples TRBV7-8 to TRBJ2-1; 10 nucleotides align to TRBD1. The trim removed 5 bases at V and 7 bases at J, leaving 8 bases unmatched. This CDR3 has 15 amino acids. Germline assignment: CDR1 SGHVS and CDR2 FQNEAQ. CDR3 residues: CASSHRRDRGNEQFF. CDR3 sequence (DNA): TGTGCCAGCAGCCACCGCCGGGACAGGGGAAATGAGCAGTTCTTC.

The chain has TRBV7-2 and TRBJ1-6, with D tentatively TRBD1 (6 bases). V was pared by 5 bases and J by 7 bases, with 15 bases between. The CDR3 runs 15 residues. Germline V gene sequence: CDR1 SGHTA, CDR2 FQGNSA. Here the CDR3 reads CASSLGDRKNSPLHF. The CDR3 DNA is TGTGCCAGCAGCCTCGGCGACAGGAAGAATTCACCCCTCCACTTT.

The chain recombines TRBV7-2 with TRBJ1-6; D possibly corresponds to TRBD1 (5 bases). Germline-derived CDR1 and CDR2 are SGHTA and FQGNSA. The CDR3 spans 13 residues. V dropped 3 bases and J dropped 7 bases, with 7 bases sitting between them. DNA for the CDR3: TGTGCCAGCAGCTTGGGACCGAATTCACCCCTCCACTTT. It yields the protein CASSLGPNSPLHF.

This chain links TRBV19 with TRBJ1-5; no firm D call. In germline, CDR1 is LNHDA, CDR2 SQIVND (reference sequence). The length of the CDR3 is 15 residues. The V end was cut by 4 bases, the J end by 5 bases, with 15 bases between. In DNA form, the CDR3 reads TGTGCCAGTAGTACGGACCTACAGTTGGATCAGCCCCAGCATTTT. Translated: CASSTDLQLDQPQHF.

This clonotype is medium-sized (0.01 to 0.1%) in the sample. The chain is built from TRBV24-1 and TRBJ2-2; D uncertain. The CDR3 contains 16 residues. V was cut by 5 bases and J by 6 bases, with 18 bases left in between. The germline V gene has CDR1 KGHDR and CDR2 SFDVKD. The CDR3 sequence is CATSAPGHYRSGELFF. The DNA of the CDR3 is TGTGCCACCAGTGCGCCGGGCCACTACAGATCCGGGGAGCTGTTTTTT.

The genes are TRBV28 and TRBJ2-5; 8 bases match TRBD2. The trim removed 6 bases at V and 2 bases at J, leaving 2 bases unmatched. Germline values: CDR1 MDHEN, CDR2 SYDVKM. The CDR3 consists of 13 residues. CDR3 coding DNA: TGTGCCAGCAGGCGGGGGGTTCAAGAGACCCAGTACTTC. This translates into CASRRGVQETQYF. The whole variable domain, remainder taken from reference TRBV28 and TRBJ2-5, is DVKVTQSSRYLVKRTGEKVFLECVQDMDHENMFWYRQDPGLGLRLIYFSYDVKMKEKGDIPEGYSVSREKKERFSLILESASTNQTSMYLCASRRGVQETQYFGPGTRLLVL.

The rearrangement uses TRBV19 and TRBJ2-5; D might be TRBD1 (7 bases). Between the trimmed V and J ends, which lost 6 bases and 2 bases, there was a span of 13 bases. Per germline, CDR1 LNHDA and CDR2 SQIVND (reference sequence). This CDR3 is built from 14 residues. The DNA for the CDR3 is TGTGCCAGTAGGCGGGACAGATTTCAAGAGACCCAGTACTTC. As protein: CASRRDRFQETQYF.

The V gene is TRBV19, the J gene TRBJ2-5; TRBD2 might be the D (5 bases). V was shortened by 7 bases and J by 4 bases, with 16 bases between the two germline ends. The CDR3 totals 14 residues. CDR1 and CDR2 from the germline V gene are LNHDA and SQIVND (reference sequence). CDR3 DNA: TGTGCCAGTACCCCAGCTGGGAGCCGAGAGACCCAGTACTTC. Translating it yields CASTPAGSRETQYF.

The V gene is TRBV7-2, the J gene TRBJ2-3, with D maybe TRBD2 (6 bases). Trimming removed 1 base at V and 4 bases at J, with 6 bases between. CDR1 is SGHTA, CDR2 FQGNSA, per germline. The CDR3 runs to 13 residues. The CDR3 spells CASSLGLADTQYF. CDR3 nucleotides: TGTGCCAGCAGCTTAGGACTAGCAGATACGCAGTATTTT.

The CDR3 region is CSATHFTSTDTQYF. The CDR3 DNA is TGCAGCGCAACACACTTCACTAGCACAGATACGCAGTATTTT. The chain combines TRBV29-1 with TRBJ2-3; no definite D call. With 7 bases removed from V and 0 bases from J, the gap between germline ends came to 14 bases. CDR3 length: 14 residues. Germline V gene lookup returns CDR1 SQVTM and CDR2 ANQGSEA.

The chain links TRBV11-2 to TRBJ2-7; 7 nucleotides agree with TRBD1. The CDR3 sequence is 14 residues long. The ends lost 5 bases at V and 6 bases at J; junction bases unmatched: 10. Germline V gene sequence: CDR1 SGHAT, CDR2 FQNNGV. The CDR3 coding sequence is TGTGCCAGCAGCCGCCGACAGGGTGAGGGCGAGCAGTACTTC. Translation: CASSRRQGEGEQYF. The complete variable domain, with remaining parts taken from reference TRBV11-2 and TRBJ2-7, reads EAGVAQSPRYKIIEKRQSVAFWCNPISGHATLYWYQQILGQGPKLLIQFQNNGVVDDSQLPKDRFSAERLKGVDSTLKIQPAKLEDSAVYLCASSRRQGEGEQYFGPGTRLTVT.

The CDR3 DNA reads TGTGCCAGCAGCCCAGAGGTTGGGAGGGGCAAGCAGTACTTC. Amino acid sequence: CASSPEVGRGKQYF. The genes are TRBV7-9 and TRBJ2-7; 7 bases are a match to TRBD2. Trimming took 5 bases from V and 8 from J; bases not matched to a gene: 12. The CDR3 runs 14 residues. Germline V CDR1 and CDR2: SEHNR, FQNEAQ (reference sequence).

J is TRBJ1-5 and V is TRBV24-1, with D hard to call. The CDR3 has 14 residues. Deletions cut 1 base from V and 4 bases from J, with 7 bases between. Germline CDR1 KGHDR, CDR2 SFDVKD. The CDR3 sequence: CATSDFGSNQPQHF. The CDR3, as DNA: TGTGCCACCAGTGATTTCGGTAGTAATCAGCCCCAGCATTTT.

Only a few counts were recorded for this clonotype. The chain joins TRBV20-1 to TRBJ1-5; D is undetermined. The V and J ends lost 0 bases and 5 bases respectively, with 14 bases between them. Germline values: CDR1 DFQATT, CDR2 SNEGSKA (reference sequence). The CDR3 contains 15 residues. The CDR3 nucleotides are TGCAGTGCTAGAGATCTACGGACTGTTGATCAGCCCCAGCATTTT. Residues: CSARDLRTVDQPQHF.

Turning to this clonotype: The junction and the germline gene differ at one end; a read error may be behind it. The V and J genes are TRBV20-1 and TRBJ1-2, with 10 positions matching TRBD1. In germline, CDR1 is DFQATT, CDR2 SNEGSKA (reference sequence). The CDR3 has 12 residues. In DNA form, the CDR3 reads TGCAGTGCTGGTGGGACAGGGGTTTTGCCGATCTTC. Translation: CSAGGTGVLPIF.

The V call is TRBV9, the J call TRBJ2-5; D uncertain. Germline assignment: CDR1 SGDLS and CDR2 YYNGEE. The germline V and J ends were trimmed by 0 bases and 2 bases, with 5 bases remaining between them. This CDR3 has 13 amino acids. The CDR3 DNA sequence: TGTGCCAGCAGCGTAGATTCGCAAGAGACCCAGTACTTC. Amino acids: CASSVDSQETQYF.

V and J are TRBV5-4 and TRBJ2-2; 9 nucleotides match TRBD1. The germline V gene has CDR1 SGHNT and CDR2 YYREEE (reference sequence). V gave up 3 bases and J gave up 1 base; unmatched junction bases: 1. The CDR3 runs 15 residues. CDR3 DNA: TGTGCCAGCAGCTCGGGACAGGGGAACACCGGGGAGCTGTTTTTT. This codes for CASSSGQGNTGELFF.